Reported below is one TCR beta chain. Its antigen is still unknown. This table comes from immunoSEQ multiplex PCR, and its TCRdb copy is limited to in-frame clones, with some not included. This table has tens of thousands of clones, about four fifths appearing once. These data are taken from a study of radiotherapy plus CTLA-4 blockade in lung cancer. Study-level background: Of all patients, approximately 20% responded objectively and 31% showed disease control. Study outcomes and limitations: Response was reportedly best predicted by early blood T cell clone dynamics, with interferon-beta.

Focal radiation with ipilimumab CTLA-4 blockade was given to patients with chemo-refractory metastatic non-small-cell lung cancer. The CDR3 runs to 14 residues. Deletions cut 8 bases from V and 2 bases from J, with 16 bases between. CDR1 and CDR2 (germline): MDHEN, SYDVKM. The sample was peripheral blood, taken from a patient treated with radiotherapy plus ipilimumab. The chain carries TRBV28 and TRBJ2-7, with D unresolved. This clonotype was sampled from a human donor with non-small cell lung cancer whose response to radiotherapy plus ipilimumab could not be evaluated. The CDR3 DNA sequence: TGTGCCAGCTCAAGTCGGCGGCGACCCTACGAGCAGTACTTC. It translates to CASSSRRRPYEQYF.